A single sample is the source of the 22 T cell receptor beta chains below, sequenced in a study of blood T cell repertoires in COVID-19 (dated by TCRdb to about 2020). Receptor amplification or capture employed the immunoSEQ multiplex PCR assay. The immuneACCESS repertoire file appears here via TCRdb, limited to in-frame rearrangements. These files lack a portion of the clones; in checked studies, under half of the deficit traces to unresolved V genes, and the cause of the others is not known. The sample table holds about 280,000 clones, of which approximately 82% were seen once. About 5% of the sample rests with the top ten. Input material: PBMCs or T cells enriched from blood (not recorded which). These TCRs come from a man aged 40-49 years who had been exposed to COVID-19.

This chain links TRBV11-2 with TRBJ2-1; possible D gene TRBD1, 5 bases. V was shortened by 0 bases and J by 10 bases, with 10 bases between the two germline ends. Germline CDR1 is SGHAT and CDR2 is FQNNGV. The CDR3 consists of 13 residues. The CDR3 region has the DNA TGTGCCAGCAGCTTAGATCGGACAAGCGAGCAGTTCTTC. It is translated as CASSLDRTSEQFF.

The rearrangement links TRBV24-1 to TRBJ1-4; no clear D. CDR3 size: 16 residues. V was pared by 6 bases and J by 4 bases, with 17 bases between. Germline V lookup: CDR1 KGHDR, CDR2 SFDVKD. The CDR3 loop is CATSKFFCAVNEKLFF. In nucleotides, the CDR3 is TGTGCCACCAGTAAATTCTTCTGCGCGGTTAATGAAAAACTGTTTTTT.

V gene TRBV5-1 combines with J gene TRBJ1-1; no reliable D call. Trimming removed 0 bases at V and 4 bases at J, with 4 bases between. CDR3 size: 12 residues. Looked up from germline, CDR1 is SGHRS and CDR2 is YFSETQ. This CDR3 is CASSLDRTEAFF. CDR3 coding DNA: TGCGCCAGCAGCTTGGATCGCACTGAAGCTTTCTTT.

The chain couples TRBV5-1 to TRBJ1-2, with D perhaps matching TRBD1 (6 bases). The CDR3 loop spans 15 amino acids. V lost 2 bases, J lost 8 bases, and 19 bases lay in between. Germline V gene data show CDR1 as SGHRS and CDR2 as YFSETQ. Here the CDR3 DNA reads TGCGCCAGCAGCTTTGGAACAGGGAGTTTTTGGGGCTACACCTTC. Amino acids: CASSFGTGSFWGYTF. Full variable domain (remainder filled in from reference TRBV5-1 and TRBJ1-2): KAGVTQTPRYLIKTRGQQVTLSCSPISGHRSVSWYQQTPGQGLQFLFEYFSETQRNKGNFPGRFSGRQFSNSRSEMNVSTLELGDSALYLCASSFGTGSFWGYTFGSGTRLTVV.

The chain joins TRBV6-5 to TRBJ1-3; TRBD1 is a possible D gene (5 bases). Germline V gives CDR1 MNHEY, CDR2 SVGAGI. This CDR3 is built from 16 residues. V dropped 0 bases and J dropped 4 bases, with 13 bases sitting between them. CDR3 DNA: TGTGCCAGCAGTTACTCCAGGGTATATTCCGGAAACACCATATATTTT. This sequence encodes CASSYSRVYSGNTIYF.

The chain uses TRBV11-1 and TRBJ2-3; D uncertain. The CDR3 extends over 14 amino acids. The V end lost 0 bases, the J end lost 4 bases, and 8 bases lay between the germline ends. Germline values: CDR1 SGHAT, CDR2 FQDESV (reference sequence). CDR3 DNA sequence: TGTGCCAGCAGCTTAGCGTTACAGTCAGATACGCAGTATTTT. Amino acid sequence: CASSLALQSDTQYF.

The chain links TRBV3-1 (or the pseudogene TRBV3-2) to TRBJ1-6; D call uncertain. Germline CDR1 and CDR2: LGHDT and YNNKEL (reference sequence). Trimming removed 6 bases at V and 7 bases at J, with 16 bases between. The CDR3 is made up of 15 amino acids. The CDR3, as DNA: TGTGCCAGCAGAGACGGTGCGGGGTGGAATTCACCCCTCCACTTT. The encoded protein is CASRDGAGWNSPLHF.

This clone appeared a single time. The chain is built from TRBV7-6 and TRBJ2-5, with TRBD2 matching 10 bases. V shed 1 base and J 1 base; nucleotides not matched to a gene: 3. CDR1 and CDR2 (germline): SGHVS, FNYEAQ. The length of the CDR3 is 16 residues. The CDR3 loop reads CASSLVAGGGQETQYF. In DNA form, the CDR3 reads TGTGCCAGCAGCTTAGTAGCGGGAGGAGGCCAAGAGACCCAGTACTTC.

The sample holds one count of this clone. V gene TRBV7-2 combines with J gene TRBJ2-2, with 11 bases fitting TRBD2. Germline values: CDR1 SGHTA, CDR2 FQGNSA. CDR3 length: 18 amino acids. Trimming at V came to 4 bases and at J to 5 bases, leaving 12 bases not matched to a gene. Written as DNA, the CDR3 is TGTGCCAGCAGCTCCCCCTGGGGACTAGCGGATTTAACCGGGGAGCTGTTTTTT. This gives the protein CASSSPWGLADLTGELFF.

V is TRBV7-9 and J is TRBJ2-5, with D possibly being TRBD1 (6 bases). Germline CDR1 reads SEHNR; CDR2 reads FQNEAQ (reference sequence). The CDR3 spans 14 residues. Trimming left V 7 bases short and J 8 bases short, with 20 bases between. CDR3 in DNA: TGTGCCAGCAACGCCGGGACAACCCGGGCAACCCAGTACTTC. Amino acids: CASNAGTTRATQYF.

Only a few counts were recorded for this clone. V gene TRBV5-1 combines with J gene TRBJ1-1; the match to TRBD1 covers 8 bases. Germline CDR1 reads SGHRS; CDR2 reads YFSETQ. V shed 3 bases and J 7 bases; nucleotides not matched to a gene: 8. This CDR3 region has 14 residues. Here the CDR3 DNA reads TGCGCCAGCAGCTCCGGACAGGGCGGAGGTGAAGCTTTCTTT. It encodes CASSSGQGGGEAFF.

The J gene is TRBJ2-1, the V gene TRBV11-2; 8 nucleotides agree with TRBD2. V was pared by 1 base and J by 8 bases, with 7 bases of the junction left unmatched. Germline V gene sequence: CDR1 SGHAT, CDR2 FQNNGV. The CDR3 is made up of 15 amino acids. The CDR3 DNA reads as TGTGCCAGCAGCTTAGGCGGTAGCGGGACCGATGAGCAGTTCTTC. It encodes CASSLGGSGTDEQFF.

V gene TRBV29-1 combines with J gene TRBJ1-1; D gene unclear. V was shortened by 0 bases and J by 1 base, with 6 bases between the two germline ends. In germline, CDR1 is SQVTM, CDR2 ANQGSEA. The CDR3 has 13 amino acids. The CDR3 DNA sequence: TGCAGCGTTGAAGACGGGTGGAACACTGAAGCTTTCTTT. It encodes CSVEDGWNTEAFF.

The V and J genes are TRBV3-1 (or the pseudogene TRBV3-2) and TRBJ1-1; D perhaps matches TRBD1 (5 bases). The CDR3 is made up of 17 amino acids. In germline, CDR1 is LGHDT, CDR2 YNNKEL (reference sequence). Trimming pared 6 bases from V and 0 bases from J, leaving 20 bases between. Written as DNA, the CDR3 is TGTGCCAGCAGGAATGGGTTCCCCGGGACTATGAACACTGAAGCTTTCTTT. Translating gives CASRNGFPGTMNTEAFF.

The chain employs TRBV29-1 and TRBJ2-3, with TRBD1 matching 9 bases. This CDR3 has 14 amino acids. The germline V gene encodes CDR1 SQVTM and CDR2 ANQGSEA. V was pared by 6 bases and J by 3 bases, with 7 bases of the junction left unmatched. CDR3 in DNA: TGCAGCGTCACCACAGGGGGCAATACAGATACGCAGTATTTT. Its translation: CSVTTGGNTDTQYF.

This chain links TRBV18 with TRBJ1-5; 7 bases fit TRBD1. Germline CDR1 KGHSH, CDR2 LQKENI. V dropped 4 bases and J dropped 6; count of bases not matched to a gene: 9. CDR3 length equals 15 residues. The CDR3 protein is CASSLNTQGGQPQHF. CDR3 DNA sequence: TGTGCCAGCTCACTAAACACCCAGGGGGGTCAGCCCCAGCATTTT.

This clone came up once. J is TRBJ2-3 and V is TRBV7-2, with 7 bases identical to TRBD2. J lost 2 bases, V lost 8 bases, and 13 bases had no gene match. The CDR3 runs to 16 residues. Germline-derived CDR1 and CDR2 are SGHTA and FQGNSA. The CDR3 loop is CASGLAGDTHTDTQYF. CDR3 bases: TGTGCCAGCGGGTTAGCGGGCGATACCCACACAGATACGCAGTATTTT.

For this clone: Given the absence of the conserved phenylalanine or tryptophan at the CDR3 end, a read error is likely. The DNA is omitted, as the CDR3 cannot be located on it reliably, and the CDR3 follows TCRdb's listing. The J gene is TRBJ1-1, the V gene TRBV24-1. In germline, CDR1 is KGHDR, CDR2 SFDVKD. A total of 10 residues make up the CDR3, ends included. The CDR3: CATSDLPVPL.

The V call is TRBV19, the J call TRBJ1-3; 8 bases are shared with TRBD1. V trimming: 5 bases; J trimming: 8 bases; junction bases outside the gene matches: 11. The CDR3 has 15 residues. The germline V gene encodes CDR1 LNHDA and CDR2 SQIVND (reference sequence). CDR3: CASSSAGTGRYTIYF. The CDR3, as DNA: TGTGCCAGTAGTTCCGCCGGGACAGGAAGGTACACCATATATTTT.

This clone was seen more than once but under ten times. The chain is built from TRBV18 and TRBJ1-4, with TRBD1 matching 7 bases. V shed 3 bases, J shed 11 bases, and the junction held 12 bases outside the gene matches. CDR3 length: 15 residues. CDR1 and CDR2 from the germline V gene are KGHSH and LQKENI. In DNA, the CDR3 is TGTGCCAGCTCACCGCTTTTAGACAGGGCGGGCAAACTGTTTTTT. Protein product: CASSPLLDRAGKLFF.

The chain recombines TRBV18 with TRBJ1-2; D remains ambiguous. The germline V gene has CDR1 KGHSH and CDR2 LQKENI. The CDR3 has 13 residues. V was trimmed by 3 bases and J by 3 bases, leaving 8 bases between them. CDR3 DNA sequence: TGTGCCAGCTCACCGGAGAAGGACTATGGCTACACCTTC. It is translated as CASSPEKDYGYTF.

V gene TRBV7-3 combines with J gene TRBJ2-3; 8 nucleotides line up with TRBD1. The CDR3 length is 15 residues. The trim removed 5 bases at V and 1 base at J, leaving 5 bases unmatched. Germline CDR1 reads SGHTA; CDR2 reads FQGTGA. The CDR3 nucleotides read TGTGCCAGCAGCGAAACGACAGGGGGCACAGATACGCAGTATTTT. Its translation: CASSETTGGTDTQYF.